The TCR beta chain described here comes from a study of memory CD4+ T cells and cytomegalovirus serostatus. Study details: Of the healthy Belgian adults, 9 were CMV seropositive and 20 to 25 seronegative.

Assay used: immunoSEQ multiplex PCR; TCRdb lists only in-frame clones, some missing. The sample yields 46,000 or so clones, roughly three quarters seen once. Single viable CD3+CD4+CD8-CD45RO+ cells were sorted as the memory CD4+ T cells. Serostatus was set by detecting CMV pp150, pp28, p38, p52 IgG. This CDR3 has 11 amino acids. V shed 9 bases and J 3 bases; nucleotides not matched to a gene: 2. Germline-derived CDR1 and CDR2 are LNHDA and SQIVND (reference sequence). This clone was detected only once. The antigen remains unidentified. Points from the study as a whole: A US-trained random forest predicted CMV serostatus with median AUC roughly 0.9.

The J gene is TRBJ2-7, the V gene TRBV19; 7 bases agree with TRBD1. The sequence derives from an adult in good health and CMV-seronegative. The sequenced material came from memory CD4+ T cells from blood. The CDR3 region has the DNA TGTGCCAGCAGACAGGGCTACGAGCAGTACTTC. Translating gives CASRQGYEQYF.